This paragraph reports one TCR beta chain. The antigen is not known. These data are taken from a study of T cells in Graves' hyperthyroidism and ophthalmopathy. The study's findings and limits: Most clonotypes expanded in thyroid above 0.001 were likewise present in blood. Through a model of 13 V-J features, ophthalmopathy was separated from stable hyperthyroidism.

Patients were excluded because of uncontrolled infection, other autoimmune disease, pregnancy or lactation. Template material for amplifying TCR beta CDR3 regions consisted of RNA transcripts. HTBI primers were used for first-round RT-PCR of the TCR CDR3. Each CDR3 protein is one row after TCRdb ran MiXCR on the multiplex PCR reads. The sample lists 450,000 to 700,000 distinct CDR3 sequences, about 43% occurring once. The CDR3 runs 13 residues. CDR1 and CDR2 (germline): SEHNR, FQNEAQ (reference sequence). Trimming shortened V by 7 bases and J by 5 bases, and 14 bases separated the two germline ends. The sequencing sample was made of peripheral blood or thyroid tissue (not recorded which). The origin of this receptor is an adult woman with Graves' disease, either hyperthyroidism or ophthalmopathy (not recorded which). V gene TRBV7-9 combines with J gene TRBJ1-1, with D perhaps matching TRBD1 (6 bases). This CDR3 reads CASTQGWGTEAFF. The CDR3 DNA reads TGTGCCAGCACACAGGGTTGGGGGACTGAAGCTTTCTTT.